The present T cell receptor (beta chain) was sequenced within a study of shared clonotypes between healthy human individuals. Study-level background: Contributing individuals were two females and three males aged 18 to 49.

The study, taken as a whole, reports: Owing to a small donor count, the genetic and exposure-history diversity represented was limited.

Worth noting for this clone: Its antigen is not identified.

The CDR3 has 15 residues. Germline V lookup: CDR1 MGHDK, CDR2 SYGVNS. Assay used: immunoSEQ multiplex PCR; TCRdb lists only in-frame clones, some missing. This sample has some 530,000 clones, with approximately 82% found just once. Genomic DNA for unsorted samples was obtained from 97 million or so PBMCs. The rearrangement links TRBV25-1 to TRBJ2-5, with 13 bases aligning to TRBD2. The J call is in doubt because the DNA end fits TRBJ2-7 better. This receptor was obtained from a woman between 40 and 50 years old in good health. Some clones in this sample may be carry-over from other donors' samples. Material: PBMCs. CDR3 bases: TGTGCCAGCAGTGCCGGACTAGCGGGAGTCGACGAGCAGTACTTC. Its translation is CASSAGLAGVDEQYF.